A selection of T cell receptor beta chains follows, all from one sample in a study of blood T cell repertoires in COVID-19. The data were produced by immunoSEQ multiplex PCR, yet TCRdb's version contains in-frame clones alone and is incomplete. The table lists 200,000 to 250,000 clones, around four fifths of them singletons. The source material was peripheral blood. These receptors originate from a woman aged 80 or over with COVID-19, enrolled during active disease. The CDR3 runs from the conserved cysteine through the conserved F or W. A D gene is named only where the DNA matches it firmly. Clone size is stated in some rows and not others, as once, few, many or a class when expanded.

clone_size: .
j_call: TRBJ2-5
d_call: TRBD2
v_call: TRBV5-6
cdr3_nt: TGTGCCAGCGGCACGGGGGGACCTGGGGAGACCCAGTACTTC
cdr3_aa: CASGTGGPGETQYF

clone_size: .
j_call: TRBJ2-7
d_call: TRBD2
v_call: TRBV13
cdr3_nt: TGTGCCAGCAGCGCCAACCCCGTAGCGGGGGGGCCCTACGAGCAGTACTTC
cdr3_aa: CASSANPVAGGPYEQYF

clone_size: .
j_call: TRBJ1-4
d_call: .
v_call: TRBV7-9
cdr3_nt: TGTGCCAGCAGCCAGGACAAGACCGAAAAACTGTTTTTT
cdr3_aa: CASSQDKTEKLFF

clone_size: .
j_call: TRBJ2-7
d_call: TRBD1
v_call: TRBV7-2
cdr3_nt: TGTGCCAGCAGCTTAGATGCAGGGGGATACTACGAGCAGTACTTC
cdr3_aa: CASSLDAGGYYEQYF

clone_size: .
j_call: TRBJ2-1
d_call: TRBD2
v_call: TRBV29-1
cdr3_nt: TGCAGCGTTGCCTTACTAGCGGGAATATACAATGAGCAGTTCTTC
cdr3_aa: CSVALLAGIYNEQFF

clone_size: .
j_call: TRBJ1-4
d_call: .
v_call: TRBV19
cdr3_nt: TGTGCCAGTAGTATAGAGAACAGGGTGGAAAAACTGTTTTTT
cdr3_aa: CASSIENRVEKLFF

clone_size: .
j_call: TRBJ2-3
d_call: TRBD1
v_call: TRBV19
cdr3_nt: TGTGCCAGTAGACCTCCGGGACAGGGGGGAGATACGCAGTATTTT
cdr3_aa: CASRPPGQGGDTQYF

clone_size: .
j_call: TRBJ1-5
d_call: TRBD1
v_call: TRBV30
cdr3_nt: TGTGCCTGGAGTAAAGGGGGCCTGAATCAGCCCCAGCATTTT
cdr3_aa: CAWSKGGLNQPQHF

clone_size: .
j_call: TRBJ2-5
d_call: TRBD1
v_call: TRBV29-1
cdr3_nt: TGCAGCGGCCGGGACAGGGGGCCGGAGACCCAGTACTTC
cdr3_aa: CSGRDRGPETQYF

clone_size: .
j_call: TRBJ2-1
d_call: TRBD2
v_call: TRBV11-3
cdr3_nt: TGTGCCAGCAGCTTGGGACTAGCGGGACACAATGAGCAGTTCTTC
cdr3_aa: CASSLGLAGHNEQFF

clone_size: .
j_call: TRBJ2-2
d_call: .
v_call: TRBV3-1/TRBV3-2
cdr3_nt: TGTGCCAGCAGCCAAGGGCCCTCCACCGGGGAGCTGTTTTTT
cdr3_aa: CASSQGPSTGELFF

clone_size: .
j_call: TRBJ2-2
d_call: .
v_call: TRBV5-4
cdr3_nt: TGTGCCAGCAGCTCGTTGACGGGAAACACCGGGGAGCTGTTTTTT
cdr3_aa: CASSSLTGNTGELFF

clone_size: .
j_call: TRBJ1-1
d_call: .
v_call: TRBV5-1
cdr3_nt: TGCGCCAGCAGCTTGGGGCGGCTGAACACTGAAGCTTTCTTT
cdr3_aa: CASSLGRLNTEAFF

clone_size: .
j_call: TRBJ2-3
d_call: .
v_call: TRBV7-8
cdr3_nt: TGTGCCAGCAGCTTAGAGAGTATAGATACGCAGTATTTT
cdr3_aa: CASSLESIDTQYF

clone_size: .
j_call: TRBJ1-3
d_call: TRBD1
v_call: TRBV19
cdr3_nt: TGTGCCAGTAAAAGGGACAGGGAACCTGGAAACACCATATATTTT
cdr3_aa: CASKRDREPGNTIYF

clone_size: .
j_call: TRBJ2-7
d_call: TRBD1
v_call: TRBV28
cdr3_nt: TGTGCCAGCAGTGGCCCGGGACAGGCCTACGAGCAGTACTTC
cdr3_aa: CASSGPGQAYEQYF

clone_size: .
j_call: TRBJ1-6
d_call: TRBD1
v_call: TRBV7-9
cdr3_nt: TGTGCCAGCAGCGGGGGGACAGCCTCCTATAATTCACCCCTCCACTTT
cdr3_aa: CASSGGTASYNSPLHF

clone_size: .
j_call: TRBJ1-5
d_call: .
v_call: TRBV7-3
cdr3_nt: TGTGCCAGCAGCTTAAGAGGAAATCAGCCCCAGCATTTT
cdr3_aa: CASSLRGNQPQHF

clone_size: .
j_call: TRBJ2-5
d_call: TRBD2
v_call: TRBV4-2
cdr3_nt: TGTGCCAGCAGCCAAGACCGATCCGGACTAGCGGGAGGACAGACCCAGTACTTC
cdr3_aa: CASSQDRSGLAGGQTQYF

clone_size: .
j_call: TRBJ2-5
d_call: TRBD1
v_call: TRBV14
cdr3_nt: TGTGCCAGCAGCCAAGGACAGGGAAGGGAGACCCAGTACTTC
cdr3_aa: CASSQGQGRETQYF

clone_size: .
j_call: TRBJ1-2
d_call: TRBD1
v_call: TRBV6-2/TRBV6-3
cdr3_nt: TGTGCCAGCAGTTCAACAGGGGAAAACTATGGCTACACCTTC
cdr3_aa: CASSSTGENYGYTF

clone_size: .
j_call: TRBJ1-6
d_call: .
v_call: TRBV6-6
cdr3_nt: TGTGCCAGCAGTTCAGAAGCAGGGTCAAATTCACCCCTCCACTTT
cdr3_aa: CASSSEAGSNSPLHF

clone_size: .
j_call: TRBJ2-1
d_call: .
v_call: TRBV29-1
cdr3_nt: TGCAGCGTTCAGGGGCGTCTAAATGAGCAGTTCTTC
cdr3_aa: CSVQGRLNEQFF

clone_size: .
j_call: TRBJ2-7
d_call: .
v_call: TRBV28
cdr3_nt: TGTGCCAGCAGACCGACAGACAAGAGCTCCTACGAGCAGTACTTC
cdr3_aa: CASRPTDKSSYEQYF

clone_size: .
j_call: TRBJ1-2
d_call: .
v_call: TRBV5-6
cdr3_nt: TGTGCCAGCAGCTTGGGGGACTTAGGGGGCTACACCTTC
cdr3_aa: CASSLGDLGGYTF

clone_size: .
j_call: TRBJ2-3
d_call: TRBD2
v_call: TRBV2
cdr3_nt: TGTGCCAGCAGGAAGACTAGCGGCACAGATACGCAGTATTTT
cdr3_aa: CASRKTSGTDTQYF

clone_size: .
j_call: TRBJ1-1
d_call: TRBD1
v_call: TRBV2
cdr3_nt: TGTGCCAGCACTCGGACAGGGACGGTCACTGAAGCTTTCTTT
cdr3_aa: CASTRTGTVTEAFF

clone_size: .
j_call: TRBJ2-2
d_call: .
v_call: TRBV28
cdr3_nt: TGTGCCAGCTATAGCGGCACCGGGGAGCTGTTTTTT
cdr3_aa: CASYSGTGELFF

clone_size: .
j_call: TRBJ2-1
d_call: .
v_call: TRBV19
cdr3_nt: TGTGCCAGTGCCCACGGGCGGGCCTACAATGAGCAGTTCTTC
cdr3_aa: CASAHGRAYNEQFF

clone_size: .
j_call: TRBJ1-2
d_call: TRBD1
v_call: TRBV30
cdr3_nt: TGTGCCTGGAGTGCGGGGACAGGGAGGTATGGCTACACCTTC
cdr3_aa: CAWSAGTGRYGYTF

clone_size: .
j_call: TRBJ2-7
d_call: .
v_call: TRBV15
cdr3_nt: TGTGCCACCAGCAGAGATGTCAGGGGAATTAGCTCCTACGAGCAGTACTTC
cdr3_aa: CATSRDVRGISSYEQYF

clone_size: .
j_call: TRBJ2-1
d_call: TRBD2
v_call: TRBV5-4
cdr3_nt: TGTGCCAGCACCCTTGGGGGGGTCCGGGAGTTTAATAATGAGCAGTTCTTC
cdr3_aa: CASTLGGVREFNNEQFF

clone_size: .
j_call: TRBJ2-7
d_call: TRBD2
v_call: TRBV5-1
cdr3_nt: TGCGCCAGCAGCTTCCTAGCGGACTCCTACGAGCAGTACTTC
cdr3_aa: CASSFLADSYEQYF

clone_size: .
j_call: TRBJ2-7
d_call: .
v_call: TRBV11-1
cdr3_nt: TGTGCCAGCAGCTTACCCAGCTACGAGCAGTACTTC
cdr3_aa: CASSLPSYEQYF

clone_size: few
j_call: TRBJ1-2
d_call: .
v_call: TRBV11-2
cdr3_nt: TGTGCCAGCAGCTTAGACCTGAGGTATGGCTACACCTTC
cdr3_aa: CASSLDLRYGYTF

clone_size: .
j_call: TRBJ2-1
d_call: .
v_call: TRBV29-1
cdr3_nt: TGCAGCGCACCCTCCGGTGCCATCCTCTCCTACAATGAGCAGTTCTTC
cdr3_aa: CSAPSGAILSYNEQFF

clone_size: once
j_call: TRBJ2-2
d_call: .
v_call: TRBV7-9
cdr3_nt: TGTGCTAGCAGACCGAGAGGCAGGGACACCGGGGAGCTGTTTTTT
cdr3_aa: CASRPRGRDTGELFF

clone_size: .
j_call: TRBJ2-1
d_call: TRBD2
v_call: TRBV7-9
cdr3_nt: TGTGCCAGCAGCTTTAGGGCTAGCGGTTACAATGAGCAGTTCTTC
cdr3_aa: CASSFRASGYNEQFF

clone_size: .
j_call: TRBJ1-1
d_call: .
v_call: TRBV5-6
cdr3_nt: TGTGCCAGCAGCCCCGGGACTCTGAACACTGAAGCTTTCTTT
cdr3_aa: CASSPGTLNTEAFF

clone_size: few
j_call: TRBJ2-1
d_call: TRBD2
v_call: TRBV6-6
cdr3_nt: TGTGCCAGCAGTGGAGTAGCGGGAATCAATGAGCAGTTCTTC
cdr3_aa: CASSGVAGINEQFF

clone_size: .
j_call: TRBJ1-2
d_call: .
v_call: TRBV10-1
cdr3_nt: TGCGCCAGCAGTGAGCTGGGCTACACCTTC
cdr3_aa: CASSELGYTF

clone_size: .
j_call: TRBJ2-4
d_call: TRBD2
v_call: TRBV6-6
cdr3_nt: TGTGCCAGCAGTCTACTTCAGACGGGCGGGGAGGGAGCCAAAAACATTCAGTACTTC
cdr3_aa: CASSLLQTGGEGAKNIQYF

clone_size: .
j_call: TRBJ1-1
d_call: TRBD1
v_call: TRBV5-1
cdr3_nt: TGCGCCAGCAGCCGACAGGGAGATGAAGCTTTCTTT
cdr3_aa: CASSRQGDEAFF

clone_size: .
j_call: TRBJ2-3
d_call: .
v_call: TRBV7-3
cdr3_nt: TGTGCCAGCAGCCCGGGGGGCCCCACAGATACGCAGTATTTT
cdr3_aa: CASSPGGPTDTQYF

clone_size: .
j_call: TRBJ1-1
d_call: .
v_call: TRBV7-9
cdr3_nt: TGTGCCAGCAGCCGCAGCGGGGCTCTTGAAGCTTTCTTT
cdr3_aa: CASSRSGALEAFF

clone_size: .
j_call: TRBJ1-6
d_call: .
v_call: TRBV9
cdr3_nt: TGTGCCAGCAGCGTAGGAGGGAATTCACCCCTCCACTTT
cdr3_aa: CASSVGGNSPLHF

clone_size: .
j_call: TRBJ2-4
d_call: .
v_call: TRBV6-5
cdr3_nt: TGTGCCAGCAGGGGAGAACTTAAAAACATTCAGTACTTC
cdr3_aa: CASRGELKNIQYF

clone_size: once
j_call: TRBJ2-5
d_call: .
v_call: TRBV18
cdr3_nt: TGTGCCAGCTCACGAAACAGGGACGGAGAGACCCAGTACTTC
cdr3_aa: CASSRNRDGETQYF

clone_size: .
j_call: TRBJ2-7
d_call: .
v_call: TRBV6-2/TRBV6-3
cdr3_nt: TGTGCCAGCAGTTACCAAAAGCTAGCGTCCTACGAGCAGTACTTC
cdr3_aa: CASSYQKLASYEQYF

clone_size: .
j_call: TRBJ2-3
d_call: TRBD2
v_call: TRBV11-2
cdr3_nt: TGTGCCAGCAGATGGCGGGAGGGTGTCACCACAGATACGCAGTATTTT
cdr3_aa: CASRWREGVTTDTQYF

clone_size: .
j_call: TRBJ2-1
d_call: .
v_call: TRBV7-6
cdr3_nt: TGTGCCAGCAGCGCAAACCTAGCGATCTACAATGAGCAGTTCTTC
cdr3_aa: CASSANLAIYNEQFF

clone_size: .
j_call: TRBJ1-4
d_call: .
v_call: TRBV11-2
cdr3_nt: TGTGCCAGCAGCTCCCTACGAGACAGGCTTGAAGAAAAACTGTTTTTT
cdr3_aa: CASSSLRDRLEEKLFF

clone_size: few
j_call: TRBJ1-4
d_call: .
v_call: TRBV7-9
cdr3_nt: TGTGCCAGCACCATGACAACGGAAAAACTGTTTTTT
cdr3_aa: CASTMTTEKLFF

clone_size: .
j_call: TRBJ1-5
d_call: .
v_call: TRBV2
cdr3_nt: TGTGCCAGCAGTGAAGTGGCAGGGAATCAGCCCCAGCATTTT
cdr3_aa: CASSEVAGNQPQHF

clone_size: .
j_call: TRBJ2-2
d_call: .
v_call: TRBV24-1
cdr3_nt: TGTGCCACCAGTGATTCATCGAGGCGCGGGGAGCTGTTTTTT
cdr3_aa: CATSDSSRRGELFF

clone_size: .
j_call: TRBJ1-2
d_call: TRBD1
v_call: TRBV12-3/TRBV12-4
cdr3_nt: TGTGCCAGCAGTTTAGGACAGGGATACGGCTACACCTTC
cdr3_aa: CASSLGQGYGYTF

clone_size: .
j_call: TRBJ1-6
d_call: TRBD1
v_call: TRBV6-2/TRBV6-3
cdr3_nt: TGTGCCAGCAGTCGGGACAGGGGTAAAGGCCCTAGTAATTCACCCCTCCACTTT
cdr3_aa: CASSRDRGKGPSNSPLHF

clone_size: .
j_call: TRBJ2-1
d_call: TRBD1
v_call: TRBV4-1
cdr3_nt: TGCGCCAGCAGCCGTAACAGGGGAGATGAGCAGTTCTTC
cdr3_aa: CASSRNRGDEQFF

clone_size: once
j_call: TRBJ2-7
d_call: .
v_call: TRBV3-1/TRBV3-2
cdr3_nt: TGTGCCAGCAGCCCGGCAGGCCACTACGAGCAGTACTTC
cdr3_aa: CASSPAGHYEQYF

clone_size: .
j_call: TRBJ1-1
d_call: .
v_call: TRBV13
cdr3_nt: TGTGCCAGCAGCTTGGAAAGAGGAAGTGCTTTCTTT
cdr3_aa: CASSLERGSAFF